These 9 T cell receptor beta chains came from one sample sequenced in a study of OX40 agonist ivuxolimab in advanced cancers. Only in-frame clones appear in the TCRdb table, and some are missing; sequencing was by immunoSEQ multiplex PCR. The data show 80,000 to 100,000 clones, with roughly 91% seen just once and 0.3% to 0.35% held by the top ten. Specimen: CD4+ or CD8+ T cells sorted from blood, collected in a trial of the OX40 agonist ivuxolimab. The receptors stem from an adult with an advanced solid tumor such as melanoma, head and neck, liver or kidney cancer.

This clone was counted once. The chain recombines TRBV7-2 with TRBJ1-5; D is unclear. Germline CDR1 and CDR2: SGHTA and FQGNSA. The V end lost 1 base, the J end lost 7 bases, and 8 bases lay between the germline ends. The CDR3 is 13 amino acids. The DNA for the CDR3 is TGTGCCAGCAGCTTAGGCCAAGGGCAGCCCCAGCATTTT. Translated: CASSLGQGQPQHF.

This clone has just a few counts. The chain joins TRBV27 to TRBJ1-2; a weak D match, TRBD1 (6 bases). The V and J ends lost 7 bases and 7 bases respectively, with 13 bases between them. The CDR3 runs 12 residues. Per the germline V gene, CDR1 is MNHEY and CDR2 is SMNVEV (reference sequence). The CDR3 here is CASKQGWSGYTF. CDR3 in DNA: TGTGCCAGCAAACAGGGTTGGTCTGGCTACACCTTC.

This chain uses TRBV28 with TRBJ1-5, with D possibly being TRBD1 (5 bases). CDR1 MDHEN and CDR2 SYDVKM come from the germline V gene. V lost 2 bases and J lost 6, with 14 bases in between. CDR3 size: 15 residues. The CDR3, as DNA: TGTGCCAGCAGTTTACAACGGGGGGATAGTCAGCCCCAGCATTTT. This translates into CASSLQRGDSQPQHF. Full variable domain (outside the CDR3, taken from reference TRBV28 and TRBJ1-5): DVKVTQSSRYLVKRTGEKVFLECVQDMDHENMFWYRQDPGLGLRLIYFSYDVKMKEKGDIPEGYSVSREKKERFSLILESASTNQTSMYLCASSLQRGDSQPQHFGDGTRLSIL.

This chain links TRBV9 with TRBJ2-3; D may match TRBD1 or TRBD2 (5 bases each). Germline V CDR1 and CDR2: SGDLS, YYNGEE. V lost 3 bases, J lost 2 bases, and 19 bases lay in between. This CDR3 spans 17 amino acids. The CDR3 bases are TGTGCCAGCAGCGAGCGGCTCCGGGACGGGGACACAGATACGCAGTATTTT. The encoded protein is CASSERLRDGDTDTQYF.

The chain's CDR3 is CASSPPFRQGAETQYF. The CDR3 nucleotides read TGTGCCAGCAGCCCCCCATTTAGACAGGGGGCCGAGACCCAGTACTTC. V gene TRBV7-9 combines with J gene TRBJ2-5; 10 bases map to TRBD1. The junction had 11 bases not matched to a gene; V was cut back by 5 bases and J by 5 bases. There are 16 residues in the CDR3. Germline V gene sequence: CDR1 SEHNR, CDR2 FQNEAQ (reference sequence).

The J gene is TRBJ1-2, the V gene TRBV6-6; D is perhaps TRBD1 (6 bases). Trimming took 7 bases from V and 2 from J, leaving 14 bases between them. The CDR3 consists of 14 residues. The V gene's germline CDR1 is MNHNY and CDR2 SVGAGI (reference sequence). The CDR3 DNA reads TGTGCCAGCACCGAGATGGACAGAAACTATGGCTACACCTTC. Protein sequence: CASTEMDRNYGYTF.

The V gene is TRBV19, the J gene TRBJ1-4; tentative D call: TRBD1 (5 bases). Germline V gives CDR1 LNHDA, CDR2 SQIVND (reference sequence). This CDR3 has 17 residues. Deletions cut 1 base from V and 4 bases from J, with 16 bases between. The CDR3 DNA is TGTGCCAGTAGTATAGCGCGCGGGGCTAGTGATAATGAAAAACTGTTTTTT. This gives the protein CASSIARGASDNEKLFF.

This chain joins TRBV5-4 and TRBJ2-3; 8 bases agree with TRBD2. With V trimmed by 3 bases and J by 0 bases, 9 bases remained unmatched. Germline CDR1 SGHNT, CDR2 YYREEE (reference sequence). The CDR3 runs 17 residues. The CDR3 region has the DNA TGTGCCAGCAGCTACAACTTAGCGGGGCCTAGCACAGATACGCAGTATTTT. Its protein product is CASSYNLAGPSTDTQYF.

The J gene is TRBJ1-5, the V gene TRBV4-2; perhaps TRBD1 as D (6 bases). The germline V and J ends were trimmed by 0 bases and 0 bases, with 12 bases remaining between them. Germline values: CDR1 LGHNA, CDR2 YNFKEQ. The CDR3 covers 17 residues. Written as DNA, the CDR3 is TGTGCCAGCAGCCAAGAGGAGACAGGATATAGCAATCAGCCCCAGCATTTT. Encoded protein: CASSQEETGYSNQPQHF.